One sample yielded the 30 T cell receptor beta chains listed below, sequenced in a study of blood T cell repertoires in COVID-19. The table came from immunoSEQ multiplex PCR; TCRdb's copy has only in-frame clones and leaves some out. The profile shows about 400,000 clones, approximately 88% of them singletons. The sample consisted of PBMCs or T cells enriched from blood (not recorded which). The receptors were sampled from a woman aged 40-49 years with acute COVID-19.

J is TRBJ2-3 and V is TRBV30, with D possibly being TRBD2 (6 bases). Trimming stripped 0 bases from V and 1 base from J, with 11 bases between. This CDR3 is built from 15 residues. Germline-derived CDR1 and CDR2 are GTSNPN and SVGIG (reference sequence). The CDR3 is CAWSVLASGTDTQYF. The CDR3 DNA reads as TGTGCCTGGAGTGTACTAGCATCTGGCACAGATACGCAGTATTTT.

The chain has TRBV25-1 and TRBJ1-3, with unresolved D. V was shortened by 6 bases and J by 4 bases, with 16 bases between the two germline ends. Germline loops: CDR1 MGHDK, CDR2 SYGVNS. This CDR3 spans 15 amino acids. The CDR3 loop is CASSQERFTGNTIYF. CDR3 DNA: TGTGCCAGCAGCCAGGAAAGGTTTACGGGAAACACCATATATTTT.

The CDR3 DNA reads TGTGCCAGCAGCTTGGGGGAGACAGGGGTCAATCAGCCCCAGCATTTT. Protein sequence: CASSLGETGVNQPQHF. V and J are TRBV5-8 and TRBJ1-5, with 8 bases that match TRBD1. CDR3 length equals 16 residues. Per germline, CDR1 SGHTS and CDR2 YDEGEE. V lost 0 bases and J lost 3; bases outside the gene matches: 5.

In DNA form, the CDR3 reads TGTGCCAGCAGCTTCGGCAGGGGTATCACTGAAGCTTTCTTT. Protein: CASSFGRGITEAFF. The rearrangement links TRBV11-2 to TRBJ1-1, with TRBD1 as a possible D gene (6 bases). The CDR3 has 14 residues. The germline V gene has CDR1 SGHAT and CDR2 FQNNGV. Trimming shortened V by 3 bases and J by 4 bases, and 12 bases separated the two germline ends.

V and J are TRBV3-1 (or the pseudogene TRBV3-2) and TRBJ2-1; a weak D match, TRBD2 (5 bases). From germline, CDR1 is LGHDT and CDR2 YNNKEL (reference sequence). V was trimmed by 0 bases and J by 2 bases, leaving 8 bases between them. This CDR3 has 15 residues. CDR3 amino acids: CASSQDWRTYNEQFF. Written as DNA, the CDR3 is TGTGCCAGCAGCCAAGATTGGAGGACCTACAATGAGCAGTTCTTC.

The chain combines TRBV10-3 with TRBJ1-6, with TRBD1 as a possible D gene (5 bases). V lost 5 bases, J lost 7 bases, and 9 bases lay in between. The CDR3 spans 13 residues. CDR1 and CDR2 from the germline V gene are ENHRY and SYGVKD. The CDR3 protein is CAISIDRNSPLHF. The CDR3 bases are TGTGCCATCAGTATCGACAGAAATTCACCCCTCCACTTT.

The chain couples TRBV21-1 to TRBJ2-7; TRBD1 is the table's D call, not checked against the DNA. TRBV21-1 is tagged as a pseudogene. The CDR3 sequence is 15 residues long. The CDR3 reads CASSKAQGARYEQYF. The CDR3 nucleotides are TGTGCCAGCAGCAAAGCCCAGGGGGCGCGTTACGAGCAGTACTTC.

CDR3 in amino acids: CASSSRTLAGGVNYEQYF. CDR3 bases: TGTGCCAGCAGCTCCCGAACCCTAGCGGGGGGCGTCAACTACGAGCAGTACTTC. This chain uses TRBV5-4 with TRBJ2-7; 11 positions agree with TRBD2. From germline, CDR1 is SGHNT and CDR2 YYREEE (reference sequence). V gave up 3 bases and J gave up 3 bases; unmatched junction bases: 14. CDR3 length equals 18 residues.

This clone showed up just once. CDR3 protein: CASKLAGGPGEQFF. As DNA, the CDR3 is TGTGCCAGCAAACTCGCGGGGGGGCCGGGGGAGCAGTTCTTC. The genes are TRBV6-5 and TRBJ2-1; TRBD2 matches 9 bases. V was pared by 7 bases and J by 10 bases, with 11 bases of the junction left unmatched. CDR3 length: 14 amino acids. CDR1 is MNHEY and CDR2 is SVGAGI in the germline V gene.

The V and J genes are TRBV3-1 (or the pseudogene TRBV3-2) and TRBJ2-1; D ambiguous. V was clipped by 0 bases and J by 4 bases, with 4 bases between them. The CDR3 has 13 residues. The germline V gene has CDR1 LGHDT and CDR2 YNNKEL (reference sequence). CDR3 loop: CASSQDRYNEQFF. The CDR3 bases are TGTGCCAGCAGCCAAGACAGGTACAATGAGCAGTTCTTC.

Only a few counts were recorded for this clone. The V and J genes are TRBV5-4 and TRBJ2-5; TRBD1 is a possible D gene (6 bases). CDR1 and CDR2 (germline): SGHNT, YYREEE (reference sequence). The CDR3 has 13 residues. V dropped 4 bases and J dropped 5 bases, with 12 bases sitting between them. CDR3 residues: CASSLGQWETQYF. Here the CDR3 DNA reads TGTGCCAGCAGCCTCGGACAGTGGGAGACCCAGTACTTC.

Only one count was recorded for this clone. The chain uses TRBV3-1 (or the pseudogene TRBV3-2) and TRBJ1-4, with D tentatively TRBD1 (6 bases). The CDR3 spans 16 residues. CDR1 LGHDT and CDR2 YNNKEL come from the germline V gene (reference sequence). V was pared by 1 base and J by 8 bases, with 17 bases between. The CDR3 reads CASSQVLSAGDEKLFF. In nucleotides, the CDR3 is TGTGCCAGCAGCCAAGTGCTTAGCGCAGGGGACGAAAAACTGTTTTTT.

The chain has TRBV30 and TRBJ2-4, with D possibly matching TRBD2 (5 bases). The germline V and J ends were trimmed by 3 bases and 11 bases, with 17 bases remaining between them. This CDR3 has 13 amino acids. Germline V CDR1 and CDR2: GTSNPN, SVGIG (reference sequence). CDR3 DNA sequence: TGTGCCTGGAGGGTCGAGGGAACCGGAGTTCAGTACTTC. It codes for CAWRVEGTGVQYF.

This chain links TRBV27 with TRBJ1-1; no firm D call. The germline V gene has CDR1 MNHEY and CDR2 SMNVEV (reference sequence). The CDR3 contains 16 residues. Between the trimmed V and J ends, which lost 3 bases and 4 bases, there was a span of 18 bases. Here the CDR3 DNA reads TGTGCCAGCAGTTTTGCAGCTTCATCGAGCGGCACTGAAGCTTTCTTT. This gives the protein CASSFAASSSGTEAFF.

This clone was picked up a small number of times. The rearrangement uses TRBV30 and TRBJ1-5; D is perhaps TRBD1 (6 bases). CDR1 is GTSNPN and CDR2 is SVGIG in the germline V gene (reference sequence). V lost 2 bases to trimming and J lost 4 bases, with 12 bases between them. The CDR3 is 14 residues long. The CDR3 nucleotides read TGTGCCTGGAGTTCAACAGGGCGAAATCAGCCCCAGCATTTT. This sequence encodes CAWSSTGRNQPQHF.

This clone came up a few times. This chain links TRBV3-1 (or the pseudogene TRBV3-2) with TRBJ1-6, with 8 bases fitting TRBD1. Unmatched junction bases numbered 7, after V lost 3 bases and J lost 6 bases. This CDR3 is built from 16 residues. Germline V gene sequence: CDR1 LGHDT, CDR2 YNNKEL (reference sequence). Written as DNA, the CDR3 is TGTGCCAGCAGCCACCATGACAGGGGTGGTAATTCACCCCTCCACTTT. Translated, it gives CASSHHDRGGNSPLHF.

The rearrangement joins TRBV6-5 to TRBJ1-2; tentatively, D is TRBD1 (6 bases). Germline V CDR1 and CDR2: MNHEY, SVGAGI. The CDR3 has 13 amino acids. Trimming cost V 10 bases and J 4 bases, with 16 bases left between them. The CDR3 nucleotides are TGTGCCACCAACCGACAGGCCACCTATGGCTACACCTTC. Amino acid sequence: CATNRQATYGYTF.

The chain combines TRBV20-1 with TRBJ2-5; perhaps TRBD2 as D (6 bases). Germline V gene sequence: CDR1 DFQATT, CDR2 SNEGSKA (reference sequence). V dropped 3 bases and J dropped 4 bases, with 18 bases sitting between them. The CDR3 is made up of 15 amino acids. CDR3 bases: TGCAGTGCTAGTGGTAGGACAAAGGAGGGAGAGACCCAGTACTTC. Its translation is CSASGRTKEGETQYF.

This chain joins TRBV5-1 and TRBJ2-4; 9 nucleotides align to TRBD1. Trimming cost V 4 bases and J 9 bases; bases outside gene matches: 8. This CDR3 contains 14 residues. The germline CDR1 and CDR2 sequences are SGHRS and YFSETQ. The CDR3 DNA reads as TGCGCCAGCAGCCTCGGGGACAGGGAATTCATTCAGTACTTC. It codes for CASSLGDREFIQYF.

This clone showed up just a few times. The chain recombines TRBV7-9 with TRBJ2-7; D possibly corresponds to TRBD2 (6 bases). Trimming stripped 5 bases from V and 6 bases from J, with 11 bases between. The CDR3 totals 12 residues. The germline CDR1 and CDR2 sequences are SEHNR and FQNEAQ (reference sequence). The CDR3 sequence: CASSQRAGEQYF. The CDR3, as DNA: TGTGCCAGCAGCCAGCGGGCCGGCGAGCAGTACTTC.

This sequence joins TRBV5-1 and TRBJ1-4; TRBD1 might be the D (5 bases). V shed 2 bases and J shed 7 bases, with 12 bases lying between them. Looked up from germline, CDR1 is SGHRS and CDR2 is YFSETQ. This CDR3 is 14 amino acids long. CDR3 loop: CASSLSGFGEKLFF. CDR3 nucleotides: TGCGCCAGCAGCTTATCAGGGTTTGGTGAAAAACTGTTTTTT.

The CDR3 DNA sequence: TGTGCCAGCAGTTACAACAGCGGTGAAAAACTGTTTTTT. It yields the protein CASSYNSGEKLFF. V is TRBV6-5 and J is TRBJ1-4; the D is unclear. This CDR3 is 13 amino acids long. Germline CDR1 and CDR2: MNHEY and SVGAGI. The V gene lost 2 bases and the J gene lost 7 bases, with 8 bases spanning the gap.

The rearrangement uses TRBV19 and TRBJ1-5, with D possibly being TRBD1 (6 bases). V lost 5 bases to trimming and J lost 5 bases, with 16 bases between them. The germline V gene encodes CDR1 LNHDA and CDR2 SQIVND (reference sequence). CDR3 length: 15 amino acids. CDR3 sequence reads: CASSRPGTNDQPQHF. In nucleotides, the CDR3 is TGTGCCAGTAGTCGACCAGGGACAAACGATCAGCCCCAGCATTTT.

The V and J genes are TRBV18 and TRBJ2-7, with D maybe TRBD2 (5 bases). The CDR3 length is 14 residues. Germline V gives CDR1 KGHSH, CDR2 LQKENI. Trimming took off 3 bases at V and 5 bases at J, with 14 bases between the two ends. CDR3 protein: CASSPGREVHEQYF. CDR3 nucleotides: TGTGCCAGCTCACCTGGACGGGAAGTTCACGAGCAGTACTTC.

This chain uses TRBV7-2 with TRBJ1-1, with D maybe TRBD1 (6 bases). Germline lookup yields CDR1 SGHTA and CDR2 FQGNSA. This CDR3 is 13 amino acids long. Trimming left V 8 bases short and J 0 bases short, with 10 bases between. CDR3 nucleotide sequence: TGTGCCAGCGTTAGGGACATGAACACTGAAGCTTTCTTT. Residues: CASVRDMNTEAFF.

The rearrangement joins TRBV5-4 to TRBJ2-3; maybe TRBD2 (6 bases). CDR1 SGHNT and CDR2 YYREEE come from the germline V gene (reference sequence). The CDR3 consists of 15 residues. V lost 3 bases and J lost 0, with 11 bases in between. This CDR3 is CASSWDSASTDTQYF. The CDR3 nucleotides are TGTGCCAGCAGCTGGGACTCAGCAAGCACAGATACGCAGTATTTT.

J is TRBJ1-1 and V is TRBV3-1 (or the pseudogene TRBV3-2), with D possibly matching TRBD1 (6 bases). This CDR3 is 16 amino acids long. Germline CDR1 reads LGHDT; CDR2 reads YNNKEL (reference sequence). The germline V and J ends were trimmed by 4 bases and 1 base, with 16 bases remaining between them. CDR3 sequence: CASSPSTGRENTEAFF. The CDR3 DNA sequence: TGTGCCAGCAGCCCCTCGACAGGTAGGGAGAACACTGAAGCTTTCTTT.

The V gene is TRBV2, the J gene TRBJ2-4; TRBD1 might be the D (6 bases). This CDR3 is built from 17 residues. The germline CDR1 and CDR2 sequences are SNHLY and FYNNEI. V shed 3 bases and J shed 2 bases, with 17 bases lying between them. CDR3: CASSDTQGANSKNIQYF. In nucleotides, the CDR3 is TGTGCCAGCAGTGACACACAGGGAGCTAATTCCAAAAACATTCAGTACTTC.

J is TRBJ2-5 and V is TRBV19, with unresolved D. Between the trimmed V and J ends, which lost 4 bases and 8 bases, there was a span of 14 bases. This CDR3 region has 13 residues. Germline assignment: CDR1 LNHDA and CDR2 SQIVND (reference sequence). The CDR3: CASSRGSLETQYF. CDR3 coding DNA: TGTGCCAGTAGTAGAGGAAGTCTCGAAACCCAGTACTTC.

V and J are TRBV5-4 and TRBJ1-2; 11 positions match TRBD1. Germline V lookup: CDR1 SGHNT, CDR2 YYREEE (reference sequence). The CDR3 spans 15 residues. With 0 bases clipped from V and 5 bases from J, the junction kept 3 bases outside the gene matches. CDR3: CASSLAGDRGYGYTF. In DNA, the CDR3 is TGTGCCAGCAGCTTGGCCGGGGACAGGGGGTATGGCTACACCTTC.